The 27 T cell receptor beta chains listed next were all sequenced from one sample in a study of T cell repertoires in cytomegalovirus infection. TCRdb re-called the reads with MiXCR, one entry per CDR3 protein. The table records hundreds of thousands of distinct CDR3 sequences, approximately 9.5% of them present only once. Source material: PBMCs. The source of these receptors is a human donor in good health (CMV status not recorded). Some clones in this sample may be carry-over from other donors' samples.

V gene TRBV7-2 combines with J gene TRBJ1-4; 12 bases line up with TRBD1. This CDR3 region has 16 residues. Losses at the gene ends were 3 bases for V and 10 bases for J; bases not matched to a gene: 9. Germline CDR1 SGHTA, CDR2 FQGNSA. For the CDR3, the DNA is TGTGCCAGCAGCTTTATGGGACAGGGGGCATTTGGAAAACTGTTTTTT. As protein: CASSFMGQGAFGKLFF.

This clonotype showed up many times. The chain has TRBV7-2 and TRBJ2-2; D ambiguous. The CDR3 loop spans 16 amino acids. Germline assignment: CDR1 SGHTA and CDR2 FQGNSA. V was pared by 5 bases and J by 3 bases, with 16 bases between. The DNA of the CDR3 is TGTGCCAGCAGCCGTCGGACGGGCTTTTACACCGGGGAGCTGTTTTTT. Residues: CASSRRTGFYTGELFF.

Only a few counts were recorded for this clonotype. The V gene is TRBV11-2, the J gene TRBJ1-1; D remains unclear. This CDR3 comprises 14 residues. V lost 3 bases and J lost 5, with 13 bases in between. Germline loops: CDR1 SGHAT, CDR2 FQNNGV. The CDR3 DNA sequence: TGTGCCAGCAGCTTGTTCCGGCCCGATACTGAAGCTTTCTTT. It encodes CASSLFRPDTEAFF.

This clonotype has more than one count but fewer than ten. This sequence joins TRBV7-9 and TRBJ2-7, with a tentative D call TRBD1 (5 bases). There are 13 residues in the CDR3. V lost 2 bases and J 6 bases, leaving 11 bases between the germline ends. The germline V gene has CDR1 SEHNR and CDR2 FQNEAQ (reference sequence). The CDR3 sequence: CASSLKIQGEQYF. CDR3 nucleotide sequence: TGTGCCAGCAGCTTAAAAATCCAGGGCGAGCAGTACTTC.

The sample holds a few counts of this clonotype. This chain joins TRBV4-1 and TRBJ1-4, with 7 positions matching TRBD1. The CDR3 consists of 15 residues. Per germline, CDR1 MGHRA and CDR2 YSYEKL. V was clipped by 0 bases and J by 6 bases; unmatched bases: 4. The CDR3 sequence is CASSQERDSYEKLFF. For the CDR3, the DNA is TGCGCCAGCAGCCAAGAACGGGACAGCTATGAAAAACTGTTTTTT.

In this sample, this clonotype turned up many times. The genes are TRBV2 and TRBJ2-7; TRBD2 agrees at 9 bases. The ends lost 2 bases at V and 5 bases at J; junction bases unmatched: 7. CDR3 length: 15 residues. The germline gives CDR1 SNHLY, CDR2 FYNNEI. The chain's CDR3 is CASSERRGGHHEQYF. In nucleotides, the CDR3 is TGTGCCAGCAGTGAAAGGCGGGGGGGCCACCACGAGCAGTACTTC. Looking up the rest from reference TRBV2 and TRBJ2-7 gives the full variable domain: EPEVTQTPSHQVTQMGQEVILRCVPISNHLYFYWYRQILGQKVEFLVSFYNNEISEKSEIFDDQFSVERPDGSNFTLKIRSTKLEDSAMYFCASSERRGGHHEQYFGPGTRLTVT.

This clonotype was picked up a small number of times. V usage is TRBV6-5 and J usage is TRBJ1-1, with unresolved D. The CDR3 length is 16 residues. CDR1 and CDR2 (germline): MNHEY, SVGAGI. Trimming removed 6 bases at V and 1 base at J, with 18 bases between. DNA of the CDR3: TGTGCCAGCAGGCGTGGGCCCTCCACACCGAACACTGAAGCTTTCTTT. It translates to CASRRGPSTPNTEAFF.

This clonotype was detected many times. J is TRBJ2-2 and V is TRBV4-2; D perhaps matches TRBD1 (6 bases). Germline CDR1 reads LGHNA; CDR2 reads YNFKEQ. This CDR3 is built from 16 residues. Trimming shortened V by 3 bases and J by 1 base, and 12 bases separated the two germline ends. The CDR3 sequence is CASSQVLRGNTGELFF. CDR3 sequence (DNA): TGTGCCAGCAGCCAGGTCCTCAGGGGGAACACCGGGGAGCTGTTTTTT.

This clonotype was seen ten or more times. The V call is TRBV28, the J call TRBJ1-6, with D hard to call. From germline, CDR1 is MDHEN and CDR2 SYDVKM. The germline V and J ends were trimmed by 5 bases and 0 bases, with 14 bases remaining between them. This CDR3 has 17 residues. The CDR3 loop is CASSLRSLSSYNSPLHF. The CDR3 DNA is TGTGCCAGCAGTCTGCGGTCCCTTAGCTCCTATAATTCACCCCTCCACTTT.

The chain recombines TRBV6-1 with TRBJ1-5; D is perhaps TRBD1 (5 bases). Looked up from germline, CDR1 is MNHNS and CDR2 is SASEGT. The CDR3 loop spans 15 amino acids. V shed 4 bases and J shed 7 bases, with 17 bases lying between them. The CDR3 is CASSALSGGRQPQHF. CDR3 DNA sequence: TGTGCCAGCAGTGCCCTCAGTGGGGGTAGGCAGCCCCAGCATTTT.

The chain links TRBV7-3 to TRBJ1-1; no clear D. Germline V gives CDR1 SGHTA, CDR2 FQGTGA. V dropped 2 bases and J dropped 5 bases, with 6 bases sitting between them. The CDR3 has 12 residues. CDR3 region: CASSLFSTEAFF. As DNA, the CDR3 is TGTGCCAGCAGCTTATTTTCGACTGAAGCTTTCTTT.

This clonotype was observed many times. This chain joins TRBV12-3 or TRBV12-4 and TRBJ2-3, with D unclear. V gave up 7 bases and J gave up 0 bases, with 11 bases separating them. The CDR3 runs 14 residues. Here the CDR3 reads CASNSLMSTDTQYF. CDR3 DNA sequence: TGTGCCAGCAACTCCCTGATGAGCACAGATACGCAGTATTTT.

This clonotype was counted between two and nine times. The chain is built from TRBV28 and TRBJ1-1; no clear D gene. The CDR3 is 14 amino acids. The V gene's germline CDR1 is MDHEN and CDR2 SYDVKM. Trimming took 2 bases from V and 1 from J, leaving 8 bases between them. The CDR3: CASSLRRPNTEAFF. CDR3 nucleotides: TGTGCCAGCAGTTTACGCCGGCCGAACACTGAAGCTTTCTTT.

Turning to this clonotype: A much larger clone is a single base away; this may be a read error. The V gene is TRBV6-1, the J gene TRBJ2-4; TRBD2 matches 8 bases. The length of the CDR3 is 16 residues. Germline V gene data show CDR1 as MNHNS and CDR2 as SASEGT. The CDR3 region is CVSRRGEGMAKNIQYF. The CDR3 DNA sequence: TGTGTCAGCAGGCGGGGGGAGGGCATGGCCAAAAACATTCAGTACTTC.

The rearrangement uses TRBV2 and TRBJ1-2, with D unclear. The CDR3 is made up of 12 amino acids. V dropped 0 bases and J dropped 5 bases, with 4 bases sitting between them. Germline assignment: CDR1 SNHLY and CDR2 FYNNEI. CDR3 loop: CASSEAGYGYTF. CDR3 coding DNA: TGTGCCAGCAGTGAAGCGGGTTATGGCTACACCTTC.

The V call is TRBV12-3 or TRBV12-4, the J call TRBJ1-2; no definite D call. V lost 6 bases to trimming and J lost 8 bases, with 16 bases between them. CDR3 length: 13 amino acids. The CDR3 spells CASRSTEIRGYTF. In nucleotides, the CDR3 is TGTGCCAGCAGATCCACAGAGATACGAGGCTACACCTTC.

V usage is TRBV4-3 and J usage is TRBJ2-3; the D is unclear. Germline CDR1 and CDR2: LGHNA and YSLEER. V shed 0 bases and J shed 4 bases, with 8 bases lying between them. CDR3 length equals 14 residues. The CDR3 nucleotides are TGCGCCAGCAGCCAAGATCAGAGTTCAGATACGCAGTATTTT. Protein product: CASSQDQSSDTQYF.

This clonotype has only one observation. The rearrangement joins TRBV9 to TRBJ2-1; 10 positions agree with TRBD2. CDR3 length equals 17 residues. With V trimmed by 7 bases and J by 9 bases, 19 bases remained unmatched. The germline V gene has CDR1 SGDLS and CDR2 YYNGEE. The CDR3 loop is CASPPAGELAGRGEQFF. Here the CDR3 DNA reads TGTGCCAGCCCTCCGGCGGGTGAACTAGCGGGAAGGGGTGAGCAGTTCTTC.

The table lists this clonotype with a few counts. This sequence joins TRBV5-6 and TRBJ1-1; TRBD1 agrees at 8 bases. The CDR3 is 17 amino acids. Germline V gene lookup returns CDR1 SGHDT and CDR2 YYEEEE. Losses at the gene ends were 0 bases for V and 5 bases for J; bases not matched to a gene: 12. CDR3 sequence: CASSLDGAGGGRTEAFF. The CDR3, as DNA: TGTGCCAGCAGCTTGGATGGCGCAGGGGGCGGTCGGACTGAAGCTTTCTTT.

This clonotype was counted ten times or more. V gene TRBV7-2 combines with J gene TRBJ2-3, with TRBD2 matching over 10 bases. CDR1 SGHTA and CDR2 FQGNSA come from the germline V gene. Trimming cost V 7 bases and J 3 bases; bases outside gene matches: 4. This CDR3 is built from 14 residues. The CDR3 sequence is CASNSGGKTDTQYF. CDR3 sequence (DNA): TGTGCCAGCAATAGCGGGGGGAAGACAGATACGCAGTATTTT. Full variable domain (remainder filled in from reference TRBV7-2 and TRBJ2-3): GAGVSQSPSNKVTEKGKDVELRCDPISGHTALYWYRQSLGQGLEFLIYFQGNSAPDKSGLPSDRFSAERTGGSVSTLTIQRTQQEDSAVYLCASNSGGKTDTQYFGPGTRLTVL.

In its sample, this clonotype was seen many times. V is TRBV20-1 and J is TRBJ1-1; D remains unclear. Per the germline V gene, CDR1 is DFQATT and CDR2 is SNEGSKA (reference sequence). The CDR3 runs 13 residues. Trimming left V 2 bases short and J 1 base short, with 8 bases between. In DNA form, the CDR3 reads TGCAGTGCTAGACTCCCCCCGAACACTGAAGCTTTCTTT. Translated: CSARLPPNTEAFF.

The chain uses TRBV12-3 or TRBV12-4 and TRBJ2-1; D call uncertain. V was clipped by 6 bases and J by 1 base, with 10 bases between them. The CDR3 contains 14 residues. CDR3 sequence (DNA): TGTGCCAGCAGGCCTTTGGCTTCCTACAATGAGCAGTTCTTC. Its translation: CASRPLASYNEQFF.

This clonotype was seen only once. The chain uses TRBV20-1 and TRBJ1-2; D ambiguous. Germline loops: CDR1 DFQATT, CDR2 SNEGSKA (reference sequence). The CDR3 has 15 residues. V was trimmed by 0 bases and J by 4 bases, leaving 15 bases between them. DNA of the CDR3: TGCAGTGCTAGAGATCCATTGGGAAAGGGCTATGGCTACACCTTC. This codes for CSARDPLGKGYGYTF.

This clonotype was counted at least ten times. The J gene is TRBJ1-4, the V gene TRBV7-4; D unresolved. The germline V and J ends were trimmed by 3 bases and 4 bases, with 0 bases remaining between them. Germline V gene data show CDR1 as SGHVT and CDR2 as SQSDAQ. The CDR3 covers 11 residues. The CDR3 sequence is CASSFNEKLFF. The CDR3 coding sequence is TGTGCCAGCAGCTTTAATGAAAAACTGTTTTTT.

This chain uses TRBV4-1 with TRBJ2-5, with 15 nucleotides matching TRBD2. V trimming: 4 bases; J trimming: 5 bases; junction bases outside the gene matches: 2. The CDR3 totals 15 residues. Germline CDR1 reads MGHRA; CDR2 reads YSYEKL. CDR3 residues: CASSRGTSGGETQYF. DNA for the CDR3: TGCGCCAGCAGCCGCGGGACTAGCGGGGGGGAGACCCAGTACTTC.

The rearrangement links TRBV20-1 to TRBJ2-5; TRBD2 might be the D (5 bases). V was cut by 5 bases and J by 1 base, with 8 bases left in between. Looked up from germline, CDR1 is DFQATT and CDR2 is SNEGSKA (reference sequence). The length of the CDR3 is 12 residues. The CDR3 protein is CSAEAGQETQYF. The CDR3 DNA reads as TGCAGTGCTGAGGCGGGCCAAGAGACCCAGTACTTC.

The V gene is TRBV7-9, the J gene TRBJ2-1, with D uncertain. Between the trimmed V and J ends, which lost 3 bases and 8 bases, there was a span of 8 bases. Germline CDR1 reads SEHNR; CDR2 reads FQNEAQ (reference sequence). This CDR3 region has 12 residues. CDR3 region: CASSFSNDEQFF. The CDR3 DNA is TGTGCCAGCAGCTTTAGTAACGATGAGCAGTTCTTC.